These 8 T cell receptor beta chains came from one sample sequenced in a study of blood T cell repertoires in COVID-19 (TCRdb year 2020). Library preparation used the immunoSEQ multiplex PCR assay. Held by TCRdb, this immuneACCESS table contains in-frame sequences only and omits some clones. Under half of the omission traces to an unresolved V gene where checked; the cause of the rest is unknown. This sample gives about 180,000 clones in total; about nine tenths of them show up just once. In total, the top ten clones hold roughly 8.6% of the sample. The sequenced sample was PBMCs or T cells enriched from blood (not recorded which). Receptor source: a woman aged 18 to 35 who had recovered from COVID-19.

This chain uses TRBV7-2 with TRBJ1-4; D is perhaps TRBD1 (5 bases). From germline, CDR1 is SGHTA and CDR2 FQGNSA. The CDR3 is 15 residues long. Trimming took 4 bases from V and 0 from J, leaving 9 bases between them. The CDR3 DNA follows: TGTGCCAGCAGCTCTCCGGGGGCAACTAATGAAAAACTGTTTTTT. Amino acids: CASSSPGATNEKLFF. Using reference TRBV7-2 and TRBJ1-4 for the parts outside the CDR3, the full variable domain is GAGVSQSPSNKVTEKGKDVELRCDPISGHTALYWYRQSLGQGLEFLIYFQGNSAPDKSGLPSDRFSAERTGGSVSTLTIQRTQQEDSAVYLCASSSPGATNEKLFFGSGTQLSVL.

This sequence joins TRBV9 and TRBJ1-1; 8 bases match TRBD1. This CDR3 spans 21 amino acids. Germline values: CDR1 SGDLS, CDR2 YYNGEE. J gave up 0 bases and V 0 bases, and 19 bases lay outside the gene matches. DNA for the CDR3: TGTGCCAGCAGCGTAGAGATCAGGGATCAGGATCAGGACAGGGTGAACACTGAAGCTTTCTTT. Translated, it gives CASSVEIRDQDQDRVNTEAFF.

The J gene is TRBJ2-1, the V gene TRBV5-4; TRBD2 matches at 15 bases. V lost 3 bases to trimming and J lost 8 bases; unmatched junction nucleotides: 6. Germline loops: CDR1 SGHNT, CDR2 YYREEE (reference sequence). CDR3 size: 16 residues. The CDR3 is CASSWTSGGAIHEQFF. CDR3 DNA sequence: TGTGCCAGCAGCTGGACTAGCGGGGGGGCAATCCATGAGCAGTTCTTC.

Remarks on this clone: Germline and junction disagree at one end, which may indicate a read error. The rearrangement links TRBV19 to TRBJ1-1; D remains ambiguous. This CDR3 is 11 amino acids long. The germline CDR1 and CDR2 sequences are LNHDA and SQIVND (reference sequence). CDR3: CASSTHSDIIF. CDR3 sequence (DNA): TGTGCCAGTAGTACCCACTCTGACATTATCTTT.

J is TRBJ1-5 and V is TRBV28; D is ambiguous. Trimming took off 6 bases at V and 3 bases at J, with 15 bases between the two ends. Germline V gene data show CDR1 as MDHEN and CDR2 as SYDVKM. This CDR3 contains 15 residues. DNA for the CDR3: TGTGCCAGCAGCGGGTCCACGGCAATCAATCAGCCCCAGCATTTT. Translation gives CASSGSTAINQPQHF.

The chain joins TRBV10-3 to TRBJ2-1, with 11 nucleotides matching TRBD2. V lost 0 bases and J lost 7; bases outside the gene matches: 5. Germline CDR1 and CDR2: ENHRY and SYGVKD. The CDR3 spans 16 residues. CDR3 loop: CAISESTSGGVNEQFF. CDR3 bases: TGTGCCATCAGTGAGTCAACTAGCGGGGGAGTGAATGAGCAGTTCTTC.

The rearrangement uses TRBV27 and TRBJ2-2; D is perhaps TRBD1 (5 bases). V lost 4 bases to trimming and J lost 1 base, with 13 bases between them. The CDR3 runs to 16 residues. Per the germline V gene, CDR1 is MNHEY and CDR2 is SMNVEV (reference sequence). The CDR3 loop is CASSSQHDRNTGELFF. The CDR3 nucleotides are TGTGCCAGCAGTTCCCAACACGACAGGAACACCGGGGAGCTGTTTTTT.

This clone appeared a single time. This chain connects TRBV5-1 to TRBJ1-3; tentatively, D is TRBD1 (5 bases). CDR1 and CDR2 from the germline V gene are SGHRS and YFSETQ. Trimming shortened V by 0 bases and J by 4 bases, and 14 bases separated the two germline ends. The CDR3 loop spans 16 amino acids. The CDR3 coding sequence is TGCGCCAGCAGCTTGGCCGCGGGGGAAGGAGGAAACACCATATATTTT. Amino acid sequence: CASSLAAGEGGNTIYF. Filled out from reference TRBV5-1 and TRBJ1-3, the complete variable domain reads KAGVTQTPRYLIKTRGQQVTLSCSPISGHRSVSWYQQTPGQGLQFLFEYFSETQRNKGNFPGRFSGRQFSNSRSEMNVSTLELGDSALYLCASSLAAGEGGNTIYFGEGSWLTVV.